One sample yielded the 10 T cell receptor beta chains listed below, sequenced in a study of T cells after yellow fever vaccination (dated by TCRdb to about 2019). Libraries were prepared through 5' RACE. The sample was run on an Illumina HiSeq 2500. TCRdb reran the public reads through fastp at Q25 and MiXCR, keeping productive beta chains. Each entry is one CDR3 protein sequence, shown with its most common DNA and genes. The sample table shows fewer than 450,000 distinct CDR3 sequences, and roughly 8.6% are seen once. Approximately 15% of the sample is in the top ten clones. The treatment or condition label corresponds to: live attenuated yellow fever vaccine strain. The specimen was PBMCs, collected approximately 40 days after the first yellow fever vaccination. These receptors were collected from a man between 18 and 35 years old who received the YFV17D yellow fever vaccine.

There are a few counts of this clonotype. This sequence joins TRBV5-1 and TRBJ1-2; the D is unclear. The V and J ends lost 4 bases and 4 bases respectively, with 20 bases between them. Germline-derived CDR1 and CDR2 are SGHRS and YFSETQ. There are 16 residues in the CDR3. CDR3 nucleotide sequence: TGCGCCAGCAGCCTGTCACCGGACGTGTTTGGCTATGGCTACACCTTC. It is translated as CASSLSPDVFGYGYTF.

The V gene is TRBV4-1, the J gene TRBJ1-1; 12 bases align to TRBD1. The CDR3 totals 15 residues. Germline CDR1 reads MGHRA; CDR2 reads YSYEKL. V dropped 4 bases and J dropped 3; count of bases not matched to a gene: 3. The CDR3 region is CASSRGQGAYTEAFF. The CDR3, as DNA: TGCGCCAGCAGCCGGGGACAGGGGGCCTACACTGAAGCTTTCTTT.

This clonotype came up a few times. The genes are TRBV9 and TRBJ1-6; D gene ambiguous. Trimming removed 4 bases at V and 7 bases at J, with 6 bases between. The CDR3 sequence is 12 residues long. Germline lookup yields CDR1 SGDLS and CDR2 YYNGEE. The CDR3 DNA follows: TGTGCCAGCAGCCCCCTGAATTCACCCCTCCACTTT. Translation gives CASSPLNSPLHF.

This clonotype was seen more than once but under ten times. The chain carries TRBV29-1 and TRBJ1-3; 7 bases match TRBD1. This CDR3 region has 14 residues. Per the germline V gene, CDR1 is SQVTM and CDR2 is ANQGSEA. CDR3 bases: TGCTCATGCCTGGGACAGAGTTCTGGAAACACCATATATTTT. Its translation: CSCLGQSSGNTIYF.

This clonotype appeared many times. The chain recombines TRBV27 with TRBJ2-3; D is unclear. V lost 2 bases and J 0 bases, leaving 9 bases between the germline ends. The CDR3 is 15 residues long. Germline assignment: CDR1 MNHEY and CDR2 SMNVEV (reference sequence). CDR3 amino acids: CASSLGWQSTDTQYF. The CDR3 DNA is TGTGCCAGCAGTTTAGGTTGGCAGAGCACAGATACGCAGTATTTT.

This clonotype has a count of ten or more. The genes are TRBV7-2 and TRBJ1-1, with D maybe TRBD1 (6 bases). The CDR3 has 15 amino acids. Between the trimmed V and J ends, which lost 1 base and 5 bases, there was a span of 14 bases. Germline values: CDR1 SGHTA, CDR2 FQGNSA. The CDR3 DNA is TGTGCCAGCAGCTTAGATTTTAGGAGGGGGACTGAAGCTTTCTTT. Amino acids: CASSLDFRRGTEAFF.

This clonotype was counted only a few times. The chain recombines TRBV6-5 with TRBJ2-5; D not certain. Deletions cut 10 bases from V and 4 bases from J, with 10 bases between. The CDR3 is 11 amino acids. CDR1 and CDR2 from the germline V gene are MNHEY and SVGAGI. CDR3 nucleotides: TGTGCCACCGCGTGGGGAGAGACCCAGTACTTC. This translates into CATAWGETQYF.

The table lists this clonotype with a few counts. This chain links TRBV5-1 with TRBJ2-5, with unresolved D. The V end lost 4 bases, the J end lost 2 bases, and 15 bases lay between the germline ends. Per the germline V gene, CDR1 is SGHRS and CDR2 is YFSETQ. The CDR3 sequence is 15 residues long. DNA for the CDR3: TGCGCCAGCAGCCGAACCCCGGACCGACAAGAGACCCAGTACTTC. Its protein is CASSRTPDRQETQYF.

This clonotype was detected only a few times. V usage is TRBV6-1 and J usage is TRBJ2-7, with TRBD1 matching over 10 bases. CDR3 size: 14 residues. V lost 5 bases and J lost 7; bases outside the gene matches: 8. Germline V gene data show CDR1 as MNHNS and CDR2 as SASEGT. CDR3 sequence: CASSPFPGQGEQYF. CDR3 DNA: TGTGCCAGCAGTCCCTTCCCGGGACAGGGGGAGCAGTACTTC.

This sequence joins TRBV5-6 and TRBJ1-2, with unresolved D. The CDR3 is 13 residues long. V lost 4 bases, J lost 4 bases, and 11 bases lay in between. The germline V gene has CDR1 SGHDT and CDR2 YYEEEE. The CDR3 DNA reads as TGTGCCAGCAGCCTACCAGCGGGCTATGGCTACACCTTC. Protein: CASSLPAGYGYTF.